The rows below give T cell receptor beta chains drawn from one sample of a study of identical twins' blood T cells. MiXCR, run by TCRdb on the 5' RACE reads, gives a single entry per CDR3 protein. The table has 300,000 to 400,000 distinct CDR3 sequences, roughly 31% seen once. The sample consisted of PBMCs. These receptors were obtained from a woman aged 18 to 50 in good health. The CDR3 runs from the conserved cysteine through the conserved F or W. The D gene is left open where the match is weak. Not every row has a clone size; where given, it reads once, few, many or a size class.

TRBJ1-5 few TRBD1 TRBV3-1 CASSRTTGGHQPQHF TGTGCCAGCAGCCGTACGACAGGGGGCCATCAGCCCCAGCATTTT
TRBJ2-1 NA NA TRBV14 CASSPGPIGNEQFF TGTGCCAGCAGCCCGGGCCCTATCGGCAATGAGCAGTTCTTC
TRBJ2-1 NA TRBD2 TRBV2 CASSEWGTKRGLNEQFF TGTGCCAGCAGTGAATGGGGGACTAAGCGGGGCCTCAATGAGCAGTTCTTC
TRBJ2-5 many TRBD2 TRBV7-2 CASSSSGGNWRETQYF TGTGCCAGCAGTTCTAGCGGGGGGAACTGGAGAGAGACCCAGTACTTC
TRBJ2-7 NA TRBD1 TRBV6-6 CASSFGQGVHEQYF TGTGCCAGCAGTTTCGGACAGGGGGTGCACGAGCAGTACTTC
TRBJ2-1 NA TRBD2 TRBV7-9 CASSSGLVGRKGYNEQFF TGTGCCAGCAGCTCCGGACTAGTGGGACGTAAAGGGTACAATGAGCAGTTCTTC
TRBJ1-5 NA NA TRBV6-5 CASSLGAYSNQPQHF TGTGCCAGCTCATTAGGGGCCTATAGCAATCAGCCCCAGCATTTT
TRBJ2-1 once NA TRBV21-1 CASSKSTLGYFPYNEQFF TGTGCCAGCAGCAAATCTACTCTGGGCTACTTCCCCTACAATGAGCAGTTCTTC
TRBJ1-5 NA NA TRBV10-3 CDISGQGGGNQPQHF TGTGACATCAGTGGCCAAGGAGGGGGCAATCAGCCCCAGCATTTT
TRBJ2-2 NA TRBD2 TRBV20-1 CSANPGTSTGELFF TGCAGTGCTAACCCGGGGACTAGTACTGGGGAGCTGTTTTTT
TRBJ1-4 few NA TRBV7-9 CASSPAANEKLFF TGTGCCAGCAGCCCCGCCGCCAATGAAAAACTGTTTTTT
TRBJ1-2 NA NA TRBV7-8 CASSLGGTDYGYTF TGTGCCAGCAGCTTAGGCGGGACTGACTATGGCTACACCTTC
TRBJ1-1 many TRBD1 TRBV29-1 CSVRQGANTEAFF TGCAGCGTGAGACAGGGGGCGAACACTGAAGCTTTCTTT
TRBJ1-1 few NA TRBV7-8 CASSLKSNLLNTEAFF TGTGCCAGCAGCTTAAAATCTAATCTCTTGAACACTGAAGCTTTCTTT
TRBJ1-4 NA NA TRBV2 CASSAPAGTNEKLFF TGTGCCAGCAGTGCTCCGGCAGGAACTAATGAAAAACTGTTTTTT
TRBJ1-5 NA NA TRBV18 CASSPQSGNNQPQHF TGTGCCAGCTCACCTCAGTCAGGGAACAATCAGCCCCAGCATTTT
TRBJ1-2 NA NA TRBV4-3 CASSQVVGGINYGYTF TGCGCCAGCAGCCAAGTAGTCGGGGGCATCAACTATGGCTACACCTTC
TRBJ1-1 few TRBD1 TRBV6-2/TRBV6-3 CASSSPGGFTEAFF TGTGCCAGCAGTTCCCCAGGGGGGTTCACTGAAGCTTTCTTT
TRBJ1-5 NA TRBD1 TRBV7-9 CASSNRGLSNQPQHF TGTGCCAGCAGCAACAGGGGACTTAGCAATCAGCCCCAGCATTTT
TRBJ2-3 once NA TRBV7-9 CASSPTGTPSPTDTQYF TGTGCCAGCAGCCCGACCGGGACCCCAAGCCCCACAGATACGCAGTATTTT
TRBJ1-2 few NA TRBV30 CAWSVPAGPNYGYTF TGTGCCTGGAGTGTCCCTGCAGGCCCTAACTATGGCTACACCTTC
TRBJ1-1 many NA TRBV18 CASSPNRDTEAFF TGCGCCAGCAGCCCGAATAGGGACACTGAAGCTTTCTTT
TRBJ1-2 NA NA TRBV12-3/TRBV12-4 CASTLRAYGYTF TGTGCCAGCACTCTGCGGGCCTATGGCTACACCTTC
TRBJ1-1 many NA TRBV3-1 CASSQDGSEAFF TGTGCCAGCAGCCAAGATGGCTCTGAAGCTTTCTTT
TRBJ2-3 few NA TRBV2 CASSEHDTQYF TGTGCCAGCAGTGAGCATGATACGCAGTATTTT
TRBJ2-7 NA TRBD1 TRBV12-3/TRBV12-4 CASSRGTGSYEQYF TGTGCCAGCAGCCGCGGGACAGGATCTTACGAGCAGTACTTC
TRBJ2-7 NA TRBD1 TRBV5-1 CASSLHTPTGGFYEQYF TGCGCCAGCAGTTTACACACCCCGACAGGGGGCTTCTACGAGCAGTACTTC
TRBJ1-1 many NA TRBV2 CASSRMNTEAFF TGTGCCAGCAGTCGAATGAACACTGAAGCTTTCTTT
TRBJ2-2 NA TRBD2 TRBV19 CASHLAGGPNTGELFF TGTGCCAGTCATCTAGCGGGGGGGCCGAACACCGGGGAGCTGTTTTTT
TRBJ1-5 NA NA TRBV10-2 CASSGGRHSNQPQHF TGCGCCAGCAGTGGGGGACGGCATAGCAATCAGCCCCAGCATTTT
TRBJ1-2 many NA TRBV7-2 CASSLAVSSERYTF TGTGCCAGCAGCTTAGCTGTGTCGAGTGAACGCTACACCTTC
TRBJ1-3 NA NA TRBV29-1 CSVQTGDSGNTIYF TGCAGCGTTCAGACAGGCGACTCTGGAAACACCATATATTTT
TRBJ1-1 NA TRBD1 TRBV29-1 CSVEDVQGARTEAFF TGCAGCGTTGAAGATGTACAGGGGGCGCGAACTGAAGCTTTCTTT
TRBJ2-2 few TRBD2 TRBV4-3 CASSQDGTSFDTGELFF TGCGCCAGCAGCCAAGACGGGACTAGCTTTGACACCGGGGAGCTGTTTTTT
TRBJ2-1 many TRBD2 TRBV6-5 CASSWRAGLAGNNEQFF TGTGCCAGCAGTTGGAGGGCAGGACTAGCGGGGAACAATGAGCAGTTCTTC
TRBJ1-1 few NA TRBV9 CASSVARGTEAFF TGTGCCAGCAGCGTAGCTCGAGGGACTGAAGCTTTCTTT
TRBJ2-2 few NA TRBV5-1 CASSLIPNTGELFF TGCGCCAGCAGCTTGATTCCCAACACCGGGGAGCTGTTTTTT
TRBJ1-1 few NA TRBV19 CASSTVNTEAFF TGTGCCAGTAGTACGGTGAACACTGAAGCTTTCTTT
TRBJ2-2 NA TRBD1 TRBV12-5 CASGWTGGNTGELFF TGTGCTAGTGGTTGGACAGGGGGAAACACCGGGGAGCTGTTTTTT
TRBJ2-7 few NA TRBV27 CASSLSIGQGRYEQYF TGTGCCAGCAGTTTATCGATTGGGCAGGGGCGCTACGAGCAGTACTTC
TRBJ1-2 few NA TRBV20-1 CSANDNYGYTF TGCAGTGCTAACGATAACTATGGCTACACCTTC
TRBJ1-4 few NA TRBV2 CASRRTVGANEKLFF TGTGCCAGCAGGCGGACCGTCGGGGCTAATGAAAAACTGTTTTTT
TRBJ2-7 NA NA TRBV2 CASTGLAHYEQYF TGTGCCAGCACCGGACTTGCACACTACGAGCAGTACTTC
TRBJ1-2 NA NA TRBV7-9 CASSFTGAGGYTF TGTGCCAGCAGCTTTACTGGGGCTGGTGGCTACACCTTC
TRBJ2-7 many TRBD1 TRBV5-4 CASSSTGAASYEQYF TGTGCCAGCAGCTCCACAGGGGCCGCTTCCTACGAGCAGTACTTC
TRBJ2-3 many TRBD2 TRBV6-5 CASSYSLTSPDTQYF TGTGCCAGCAGTTACTCCCTGACTAGCCCAGATACGCAGTATTTT
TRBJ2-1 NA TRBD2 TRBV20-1 CSARVLAGVMDNEQFF TGCAGTGCTAGAGTTCTAGCGGGAGTCATGGACAATGAGCAGTTCTTC
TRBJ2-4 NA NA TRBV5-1 CASSLGRDIQYF TGCGCCAGCAGCTTGGGCAGGGACATTCAGTACTTC
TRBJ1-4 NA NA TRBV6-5 CASSSSQGANEKLFF TGTGCCAGCAGTTCGTCACAGGGAGCTAATGAAAAACTGTTTTTT
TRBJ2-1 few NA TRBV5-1 CASRFDGSSYNEQFF TGCGCCAGCAGGTTTGACGGGTCCTCCTACAATGAGCAGTTCTTC
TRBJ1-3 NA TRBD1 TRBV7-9 CASKGQGRAGNTIYF TGTGCCAGCAAAGGACAGGGTCGGGCCGGAAACACCATATATTTT
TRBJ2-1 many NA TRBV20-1 CSASRENWEQFF TGCAGTGCTAGTCGGGAGAACTGGGAGCAGTTCTTC
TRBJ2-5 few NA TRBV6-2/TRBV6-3 CASKEGGSQETQYF TGTGCCAGCAAAGAGGGAGGATCCCAAGAGACCCAGTACTTC
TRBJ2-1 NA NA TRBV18 CASSPPPVLGEQFF TGTGCCAGCTCACCACCACCAGTTTTGGGGGAGCAGTTCTTC
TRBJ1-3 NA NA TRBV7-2 CASSRGGGAWDTIYF TGTGCCAGCAGTAGGGGGGGGGGCGCCTGGGACACCATATATTTT
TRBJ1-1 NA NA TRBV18 CASSPSIVNTEAFF TGTGCCAGCTCACCATCTATAGTGAACACTGAAGCTTTCTTT
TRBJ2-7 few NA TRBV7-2 CASSPLEKTIYEQYF TGTGCCAGCAGCCCTCTAGAGAAGACTATCTACGAGCAGTACTTC